These 32 T cell receptor beta chains were sequenced from one sample in a study of blood T cell repertoires in COVID-19. Profiled with immunoSEQ multiplex PCR; TCRdb holds only in-frame clones, not every one. The sample yields 58,000 or so clones, roughly 74% seen once. The sequencing sample was made of peripheral blood. These receptors were taken from a woman of 80 years or more with acute or convalescent COVID-19.

The rearrangement uses TRBV5-1 and TRBJ1-1, with TRBD1 matching 7 bases. From germline, CDR1 is SGHRS and CDR2 YFSETQ. The length of the CDR3 is 15 residues. The junction had 8 bases not matched to a gene; V was cut back by 0 bases and J by 6 bases. Here the CDR3 DNA reads TGCGCCAGCAGCTTGGGACAGGGAAGATCGGCTGAAGCTTTCTTT. Its translation: CASSLGQGRSAEAFF.

The genes are TRBV18 and TRBJ2-3; weak D call: TRBD2 (6 bases). Trimming pared 3 bases from V and 1 base from J, leaving 14 bases between. The CDR3 sequence is 16 residues long. Germline V gene lookup returns CDR1 KGHSH and CDR2 LQKENI. Here the CDR3 DNA reads TGTGCCAGCTCACCGGCGTCTGGCGGGGGCACAGATACGCAGTATTTT. Encoded protein: CASSPASGGGTDTQYF. Based on the CDR3 plus reference TRBV18 and TRBJ2-3, the full variable domain is NAGVMQNPRHLVRRRGQEARLRCSPMKGHSHVYWYRQLPEEGLKFMVYLQKENIIDESGMPKERFSAEFPKEGPSILRIQQVVRGDSAAYFCASSPASGGGTDTQYFGPGTRLTVL.

This clone appeared once. J is TRBJ1-1 and V is TRBV18; a weak D match, TRBD1 (6 bases). Germline V lookup: CDR1 KGHSH, CDR2 LQKENI. This CDR3 region has 13 residues. Deletions cut 4 bases from V and 0 bases from J, with 6 bases between. CDR3 DNA sequence: TGTGCCAGCTCACGGACAGTGAACACTGAAGCTTTCTTT. Translated: CASSRTVNTEAFF. Filled out from reference TRBV18 and TRBJ1-1, the complete variable domain reads NAGVMQNPRHLVRRRGQEARLRCSPMKGHSHVYWYRQLPEEGLKFMVYLQKENIIDESGMPKERFSAEFPKEGPSILRIQQVVRGDSAAYFCASSRTVNTEAFFGQGTRLTVV.

A few counts support this clone. V gene TRBV27 combines with J gene TRBJ2-5, with D perhaps matching TRBD2 (5 bases). The CDR3 spans 15 residues. Trimming took 0 bases from V and 4 from J, leaving 12 bases between them. The germline V gene has CDR1 MNHEY and CDR2 SMNVEV (reference sequence). The CDR3, as DNA: TGTGCCAGCAGTTTATCGAGGGTGAGCTCAGAGACCCAGTACTTC. It yields the protein CASSLSRVSSETQYF.

This clone came up a few times. The rearrangement uses TRBV5-1 and TRBJ2-2; no clear D gene. V dropped 4 bases and J dropped 3 bases, with 16 bases sitting between them. CDR1 is SGHRS, CDR2 YFSETQ, per germline. The CDR3 contains 16 residues. The CDR3, as DNA: TGCGCCAGCAGCAAAAAGGTTTCTCGGGACACCGGGGAGCTGTTTTTT. Translated: CASSKKVSRDTGELFF.

This chain connects TRBV3-1 (or the pseudogene TRBV3-2) to TRBJ2-7; weak D call: TRBD2 (5 bases). CDR3 length equals 14 residues. V was trimmed by 4 bases and J by 7 bases, leaving 17 bases between them. Germline V gene lookup returns CDR1 LGHDT and CDR2 YNNKEL (reference sequence). The CDR3 loop reads CASSLGRLGGEQYF. The CDR3 bases are TGTGCCAGCAGCCTGGGCCGCCTTGGCGGGGAGCAGTACTTC.

The rearrangement links TRBV9 to TRBJ1-4; 9 nucleotides align to TRBD1. Germline trimming cut 4 bases from V and 5 bases from J; bases unmatched to any gene: 6. CDR1 is SGDLS and CDR2 is YYNGEE in the germline V gene. The CDR3 contains 15 residues. Written as DNA, the CDR3 is TGTGCCAGCAGCCAGCGGACAGGGGAGAATGAAAAACTGTTTTTT. The encoded protein is CASSQRTGENEKLFF. Complete variable domain (other parts from reference TRBV9 and TRBJ1-4): DSGVTQTPKHLITATGQRVTLRCSPRSGDLSVYWYQQSLDQGLQFLIQYYNGEERAKGNILERFSAQQFPDLHSELNLSSLELGDSALYFCASSQRTGENEKLFFGSGTQLSVL.

This clone was seen more than once but under ten times. This chain connects TRBV19 to TRBJ2-7; maybe TRBD1 (5 bases). The CDR3 spans 15 residues. The germline V and J ends were trimmed by 4 bases and 3 bases, with 16 bases remaining between them. CDR1 and CDR2 from the germline V gene are LNHDA and SQIVND (reference sequence). In DNA, the CDR3 is TGTGCCAGTAGTACCCGCCAGGGTAGGGTCTACGAGCAGTACTTC. It translates to CASSTRQGRVYEQYF.

This sequence joins TRBV16 and TRBJ2-1, with 8 bases that match TRBD2. The CDR3 is 13 amino acids. Germline lookup yields CDR1 KGHSY and CDR2 FQNENV. Losses at the gene ends were 5 bases for V and 8 bases for J; bases not matched to a gene: 5. CDR3 region: CASSLGLGDEQFF. For the CDR3, the DNA is TGTGCCAGCAGCTTGGGACTAGGCGATGAGCAGTTCTTC.

The chain couples TRBV27 to TRBJ1-2; D remains unclear. Germline assignment: CDR1 MNHEY and CDR2 SMNVEV (reference sequence). The CDR3 runs to 14 residues. V lost 3 bases, J lost 8 bases, and 16 bases lay in between. The CDR3 region is CASSFQPGVGGYTF. CDR3 coding DNA: TGTGCCAGCAGTTTTCAGCCCGGGGTAGGAGGCTACACCTTC.

The chain has TRBV6-6 and TRBJ2-3; D perhaps matches TRBD2 (6 bases). CDR1 is MNHNY, CDR2 SVGAGI, per germline (reference sequence). V lost 3 bases to trimming and J lost 3 bases, with 13 bases between them. This CDR3 has 15 amino acids. Here the CDR3 reads CASSYAGRATDTQYF. CDR3 nucleotides: TGTGCCAGCAGTTATGCCGGGAGAGCGACAGATACGCAGTATTTT.

The gene calls are TRBV5-6 and TRBJ1-2; 7 bases agree with TRBD1. CDR1 is SGHDT, CDR2 YYEEEE, per germline. The CDR3 consists of 13 residues. Trimming cost V 4 bases and J 4 bases; bases outside gene matches: 4. The CDR3 loop is CASSPGQLYGYTF. The CDR3 nucleotides read TGTGCCAGCAGCCCGGGACAGCTCTATGGCTACACCTTC.

The J gene is TRBJ1-2, the V gene TRBV28, with 7 bases aligning to TRBD1. Trimming took 2 bases from V and 1 from J; bases not matched to a gene: 4. The CDR3 consists of 15 residues. Germline V CDR1 and CDR2: MDHEN, SYDVKM. The CDR3 region has the DNA TGTGCCAGCAGTTTAGACAGGGCTCTTAACTATGGCTACACCTTC. This translates into CASSLDRALNYGYTF.

The chain couples TRBV19 to TRBJ1-4; 9 positions agree with TRBD1. This CDR3 region has 14 residues. CDR1 is LNHDA and CDR2 is SQIVND in the germline V gene (reference sequence). Unmatched junction bases numbered 8, after V lost 7 bases and J lost 8 bases. The CDR3 DNA sequence: TGTGCCAGTAAACTACAGGGGGCAGGAGAAAAACTGTTTTTT. Translated: CASKLQGAGEKLFF.

This clone was picked up many times. The chain uses TRBV6-2 or TRBV6-3 and TRBJ1-1; D perhaps matches TRBD1 (5 bases). The CDR3 is 13 amino acids. Germline V CDR1 and CDR2: MNHEY, SVGEGT. Trimming removed 4 bases at V and 1 base at J, with 7 bases between. The CDR3 here is CASSSGGNTEAFF. The CDR3 DNA follows: TGTGCCAGCAGTTCCGGGGGGAACACTGAAGCTTTCTTT.

The J gene is TRBJ2-5, the V gene TRBV24-1, with TRBD2 matching over 9 bases. Looked up from germline, CDR1 is KGHDR and CDR2 is SFDVKD. There are 17 residues in the CDR3. Trimming cost V 4 bases and J 2 bases; bases outside gene matches: 10. The CDR3 sequence: CATSDPQRLAGQETQYF. CDR3 coding DNA: TGTGCCACCAGTGACCCCCAGCGGCTAGCGGGACAAGAGACCCAGTACTTC.

The V and J genes are TRBV7-9 and TRBJ2-5; 7 nucleotides agree with TRBD1. There are 14 residues in the CDR3. Germline lookup yields CDR1 SEHNR and CDR2 FQNEAQ (reference sequence). The trim removed 5 bases at V and 2 bases at J, leaving 5 bases unmatched. CDR3 region: CASSVQGLQETQYF. The CDR3 DNA sequence: TGTGCCAGCAGCGTACAGGGGCTACAAGAGACCCAGTACTTC.

The genes are TRBV9 and TRBJ2-1; D perhaps matches TRBD2 (7 bases). Germline values: CDR1 SGDLS, CDR2 YYNGEE. Trimming pared 4 bases from V and 4 bases from J, leaving 18 bases between. CDR3 size: 16 residues. In nucleotides, the CDR3 is TGTGCCAGCAGCCCCCGGGGAGGGGGAAGTTACAATGAGCAGTTCTTC. The encoded protein is CASSPRGGGSYNEQFF. Looking up the rest from reference TRBV9 and TRBJ2-1 gives the full variable domain: DSGVTQTPKHLITATGQRVTLRCSPRSGDLSVYWYQQSLDQGLQFLIQYYNGEERAKGNILERFSAQQFPDLHSELNLSSLELGDSALYFCASSPRGGGSYNEQFFGPGTRLTVL.

The rearrangement uses TRBV9 and TRBJ2-7; maybe TRBD2 (5 bases). V was shortened by 0 bases and J by 0 bases, with 10 bases between the two germline ends. CDR1 and CDR2 (germline): SGDLS, YYNGEE. This CDR3 has 15 residues. The CDR3 is CASSVEEGSSYEQYF. As DNA, the CDR3 is TGTGCCAGCAGCGTAGAAGAGGGAAGCTCCTACGAGCAGTACTTC.

The table lists this clone with a few counts. V gene TRBV5-1 combines with J gene TRBJ2-5; D possibly corresponds to TRBD1 (5 bases). This CDR3 comprises 14 residues. The germline V and J ends were trimmed by 0 bases and 5 bases, with 11 bases remaining between them. CDR1 is SGHRS, CDR2 YFSETQ, per germline. The CDR3 region is CASSLVWAGETQYF. As DNA, the CDR3 is TGCGCCAGCAGCTTGGTGTGGGCAGGGGAGACCCAGTACTTC.

The V call is TRBV4-2, the J call TRBJ2-1; the match to TRBD2 covers 7 bases. The ends lost 1 base at V and 0 bases at J; junction bases unmatched: 3. Germline V gives CDR1 LGHNA, CDR2 YNFKEQ. This CDR3 spans 16 amino acids. The CDR3 sequence is CASSQVAGDSYNEQFF. The CDR3 nucleotides are TGTGCCAGCAGCCAAGTCGCGGGAGACTCCTACAATGAGCAGTTCTTC.

V is TRBV29-1 and J is TRBJ1-5, with D unresolved. CDR3 length equals 14 residues. Trimming shortened V by 4 bases and J by 1 base, and 11 bases separated the two germline ends. In germline, CDR1 is SQVTM, CDR2 ANQGSEA. In DNA, the CDR3 is TGCAGCGTTGGGAACGGAGAAAGCAATCAGCCCCAGCATTTT. This gives the protein CSVGNGESNQPQHF.

The chain joins TRBV3-1 (or the pseudogene TRBV3-2) to TRBJ2-7, with D possibly being TRBD2 (5 bases). V lost 4 bases and J 5 bases, leaving 15 bases between the germline ends. Germline assignment: CDR1 LGHDT and CDR2 YNNKEL (reference sequence). This CDR3 is 14 amino acids long. The CDR3 region is CASSPVRVSHEQYF. Here the CDR3 DNA reads TGTGCCAGCAGCCCAGTGAGGGTGAGCCACGAGCAGTACTTC.

The J gene is TRBJ2-1, the V gene TRBV27; 12 nucleotides line up with TRBD2. Trimming removed 3 bases from V and 4 bases from J; junction bases left unmatched: 4. The CDR3 is 16 amino acids. The V gene's germline CDR1 is MNHEY and CDR2 SMNVEV (reference sequence). In DNA, the CDR3 is TGTGCCAGCAGTTTGACTAGCGGGAGAATGTACAATGAGCAGTTCTTC. Amino acids: CASSLTSGRMYNEQFF.

This clone was recorded once. The chain has TRBV29-1 and TRBJ2-1; 10 positions agree with TRBD1. There are 12 residues in the CDR3. V shed 7 bases, J shed 7 bases, and the junction held 4 bases outside the gene matches. Germline V gives CDR1 SQVTM, CDR2 ANQGSEA. This chain's CDR3 is CSAGTGDNEQFF. The CDR3 DNA reads as TGCAGCGCCGGGACAGGGGATAATGAGCAGTTCTTC.

This rearrangement joins TRBV7-8 to TRBJ2-7, with TRBD2 matching 10 bases. Germline CDR1 SGHVS, CDR2 FQNEAQ. V trimming: 5 bases; J trimming: 5 bases; junction bases outside the gene matches: 12. This CDR3 has 16 amino acids. The CDR3 loop reads CASSRPSGSSRNEQYF. In nucleotides, the CDR3 is TGTGCCAGCAGCCGCCCTAGCGGGAGCTCTCGGAACGAGCAGTACTTC.

This chain links TRBV5-1 with TRBJ2-5; maybe TRBD2 (5 bases). This CDR3 contains 13 residues. V lost 2 bases and J 8 bases, leaving 13 bases between the germline ends. The germline V gene encodes CDR1 SGHRS and CDR2 YFSETQ. The CDR3 DNA reads TGCGCCAGCAGCTTTCTAGATGAGGGAACCCAGTACTTC. This translates into CASSFLDEGTQYF.

V and J are TRBV5-1 and TRBJ1-5; the D gene is possibly TRBD1 (6 bases). V shed 4 bases and J shed 2 bases, with 13 bases lying between them. Germline assignment: CDR1 SGHRS and CDR2 YFSETQ. The CDR3 has 15 amino acids. The DNA for the CDR3 is TGCGCCAGCAGCCCACTCGAGGGGGGCAATCAGCCCCAGCATTTT. This sequence encodes CASSPLEGGNQPQHF. Full variable domain (rest looked up from reference TRBV5-1 and TRBJ1-5): KAGVTQTPRYLIKTRGQQVTLSCSPISGHRSVSWYQQTPGQGLQFLFEYFSETQRNKGNFPGRFSGRQFSNSRSEMNVSTLELGDSALYLCASSPLEGGNQPQHFGDGTRLSIL.

The chain combines TRBV6-1 with TRBJ2-1; 9 nucleotides match TRBD2. This CDR3 region has 15 residues. The germline V gene encodes CDR1 MNHNS and CDR2 SASEGT. V gave up 3 bases and J gave up 5 bases; unmatched junction bases: 5. CDR3 amino acids: CASSDMTSGDNEQFF. Here the CDR3 DNA reads TGTGCCAGCAGTGACATGACTAGCGGTGACAATGAGCAGTTCTTC.

V gene TRBV4-2 combines with J gene TRBJ2-7; 7 nucleotides align to TRBD1. Trimming cost V 4 bases and J 2 bases; bases outside gene matches: 14. Germline-derived CDR1 and CDR2 are LGHNA and YNFKEQ. This CDR3 spans 17 amino acids. Here the CDR3 reads CASSPKRGTARAYEQYF. CDR3 sequence (DNA): TGTGCCAGCAGCCCAAAACGAGGGACAGCCAGAGCCTACGAGCAGTACTTC.

This clone was recorded only once. The rearrangement uses TRBV6-1 and TRBJ1-6; the match to TRBD1 covers 8 bases. CDR3 length: 15 residues. The V segment lost 3 bases and the J segment 6 bases; nucleotides outside the gene matches: 4. Germline loops: CDR1 MNHNS, CDR2 SASEGT. The CDR3 bases are TGTGCCAGCAGTGAGGAACAGGGGGTTAATTCACCCCTCCACTTT. It codes for CASSEEQGVNSPLHF.

This chain uses TRBV10-2 with TRBJ2-1; D is possibly TRBD1 (5 bases). The CDR3 length is 17 residues. Trimming cost V 0 bases and J 0 bases, with 12 bases left between them. The germline V gene encodes CDR1 WSHSY and CDR2 SAAADI. CDR3 sequence (DNA): TGCGCCAGCAGTGAGTCGGGGCAGATAACCTCCTACAATGAGCAGTTCTTC. It translates to CASSESGQITSYNEQFF.